Listed below are T cell receptor beta chains from one sample, sequenced in a study of T cells after yellow fever vaccination. TCRdb independently ran MiXCR on the 5' RACE reads; one entry per CDR3 protein. The data show a few hundred thousand distinct CDR3 sequences, roughly a sixth seen once. The input for sequencing was PBMCs, taken 5 days after the first yellow fever vaccination. The receptors come from a man aged 18-30 years who received the YFV17D yellow fever vaccine. CDR3s include the opening cysteine and the closing phenylalanine or tryptophan. A D gene is named only where the DNA matches it firmly. Clone size is shown for a subset of rows, as once, few, many or a class of expanded clone.

CATSDQTATGYRGYTF	TGTGCCACCAGTGACCAAACCGCGACAGGGTATAGAGGCTACACCTTC	.	TRBD1	TRBV24-1	TRBJ1-2
CASSPYTGGQEQFF	TGTGCCAGCAGCCCTTACACAGGGGGCCAAGAGCAGTTCTTC	few	TRBD1	TRBV7-2	TRBJ2-1
CASSQDPRGSETQYF	TGCGCCAGCAGCCAAGATCCCAGGGGGAGTGAGACCCAGTACTTC	.	TRBD1	TRBV4-3	TRBJ2-5
CASSSGAEDTQYF	TGTGCCAGCAGTTCCGGGGCGGAAGATACGCAGTATTTT	.	.	TRBV12-3/TRBV12-4	TRBJ2-3
CASSRDVSVEKLFF	TGTGCCAGCAGCCGAGATGTAAGCGTTGAAAAACTGTTTTTT	many	.	TRBV7-2	TRBJ1-4
CSVGSISTQYF	TGCAGCGTTGGTAGTATATCTACGCAGTATTTT	.	.	TRBV29-1	TRBJ2-3
CASSSVTGAVGYTF	TGTGCCAGCAGCTCCGTCACGGGCGCGGTTGGCTACACCTTC	.	.	TRBV7-8	TRBJ1-2
CASSPQRRGGQETQYF	TGCGCCAGCAGCCCCCAGAGGCGGGGTGGTCAAGAGACCCAGTACTTC	few	.	TRBV5-1	TRBJ2-5
CASSYGTGITEAFF	TGCGCCAGCAGCTACGGGACAGGGATTACTGAAGCTTTCTTT	.	TRBD1	TRBV4-1	TRBJ1-1
CASSPTGGEGYGYTF	TGTGCCAGCAGCCCCACAGGGGGCGAGGGCTATGGCTACACCTTC	many	TRBD1	TRBV7-2	TRBJ1-2
CASSLLRGANTNPGELFF	TGTGCCAGCAGCTTATTGCGGGGGGCGAACACTAACCCCGGGGAGCTGTTTTTT	few	TRBD2	TRBV11-1	TRBJ2-2
CASSLRGPAFF	TGTGCCAGCAGTTTAAGGGGGCCAGCTTTCTTT	.	TRBD1	TRBV12-3/TRBV12-4	TRBJ1-1
CASSHPLLAGVTDTQYF	TGCGCCAGCAGTCACCCCCTCCTAGCGGGGGTCACAGATACGCAGTATTTT	.	TRBD2	TRBV4-1	TRBJ2-3
CSAREVGGENIQYF	TGCAGTGCTAGAGAAGTCGGGGGGGAAAACATTCAGTACTTC	few	TRBD2	TRBV20-1	TRBJ2-4
CASSARSGLDEQFF	TGTGCCAGCAGCGCTAGATCAGGTCTCGATGAGCAGTTCTTC	many	.	TRBV7-9	TRBJ2-1
CASSRDRGRNQPQHF	TGTGCCAGCAGCCGGGACAGGGGTCGCAATCAGCCCCAGCATTTT	.	TRBD1	TRBV9	TRBJ1-5
CSARDDVTDTSYEQYF	TGCAGTGCTAGAGATGATGTAACAGATACTTCCTACGAGCAGTACTTC	few	.	TRBV20-1	TRBJ2-7
CASSPRDLNFNYGYTF	TGCGCCAGCAGCCCCCGGGACCTAAATTTTAACTATGGCTACACCTTC	.	.	TRBV5-1	TRBJ1-2
CASRPDSTRPNYGYTF	TGCGCCAGCAGACCCGACAGTACTCGTCCTAACTATGGCTACACCTTC	few	.	TRBV5-1	TRBJ1-2
CASSYSGTDQETQYF	TGCGCCAGCAGCTACTCCGGGACGGACCAAGAGACCCAGTACTTC	.	.	TRBV5-1	TRBJ2-5
CAISERRTGETQYF	TGTGCCATCAGTGAAAGGAGGACGGGAGAGACCCAGTACTTC	.	.	TRBV10-3	TRBJ2-5
CSAISGGALYNEQFF	TGCAGTGCTATTAGCGGGGGGGCCCTTTACAATGAGCAGTTCTTC	.	TRBD2	TRBV20-1	TRBJ2-1
CASSPWDRPNTQYF	TGTGCCAGCAGTCCCTGGGACAGACCTAATACGCAGTATTTT	.	TRBD1	TRBV27	TRBJ2-3
CASSFPGITYEQYF	TGTGCCAGCAGCTTCCCCGGGATTACCTACGAGCAGTACTTC	few	.	TRBV7-2	TRBJ2-7
CASSLPSGARAYNEQFF	TGTGCCAGCAGCTTACCGAGCGGGGCGCGTGCATACAATGAGCAGTTCTTC	.	TRBD2	TRBV7-2	TRBJ2-1